This paragraph reports one T cell receptor beta chain. Its antigen remains unidentified. This table comes from immunoSEQ multiplex PCR, and its TCRdb copy is limited to in-frame clones, with some not included. The sample has fewer than 35,000 clones, approximately 54% seen once; the top ten hold around 5.1%. Germline CDR1 is SGHRS and CDR2 is YFSETQ. The length of the CDR3 is 12 residues. With 5 bases clipped from V and 8 bases from J, the junction kept 2 bases outside the gene matches. The data derive from a study of cytotoxic CD8 clonotypes in ibrutinib-treated CLL. Study background: Responses comprised 24 partial and 2 complete; at median approximately 70 months, about 15 remained remitted and about 12 progressed.

Study-level points and caveats: In comparison with age-matched healthy donors, baseline clonality was higher and tracked circulating CD8+ T-cell counts. Stable or contracted on treatment, public clonotypes were also uncommon.

The chain combines TRBV5-1 with TRBJ2-1; 9 positions match TRBD1. The TCR comes from a human donor with chronic lymphocytic leukemia. Sequenced material: PBMCs, taken before ibrutinib treatment. CDR3 sequence: CASRRTGDEQFF. DNA for the CDR3: TGCGCCAGCAGAAGGACAGGGGATGAGCAGTTCTTC.